The 16 T cell receptor beta chains in this list originate from one sample, sequenced in a study of identical twins. From the 5' RACE reads, TCRdb called clonotypes with MiXCR, one entry per CDR3 protein. Among hundreds of thousands of distinct CDR3 sequences listed, more than 20% were seen once. A further study also used this sample, focusing on yellow fever vaccine responses in identical twins.

Material: CD4+ T cells sorted from blood. These receptors came from a woman between 18 and 29 years old in good health.

Only a few counts were recorded for this clonotype. The J gene is TRBJ2-2, the V gene TRBV5-1; 10 bases agree with TRBD2. Germline lookup yields CDR1 SGHRS and CDR2 YFSETQ. V shed 4 bases, J shed 7 bases, and the junction held 4 bases outside the gene matches. The CDR3 has 14 amino acids. CDR3 nucleotides: TGCGCCAGCAGCCCCGGGACTAGCGACGGGGAGCTGTTTTTT. It yields the protein CASSPGTSDGELFF.

This clonotype has only a few counts. The chain couples TRBV12-3 or TRBV12-4 to TRBJ2-7; tentatively, D is TRBD2 (6 bases). The CDR3 runs to 15 residues. Deletions cut 6 bases from V and 0 bases from J, with 15 bases between. DNA for the CDR3: TGTGCCAGCAGCCCCAACGGGCGGGACTCCTACGAGCAGTACTTC. Amino acids: CASSPNGRDSYEQYF.

Only a few counts were recorded for this clonotype. In DNA form, the CDR3 reads TGTGCCAGCAGCCGGAACGAAGGGATCGAAGCTTTCTTT. This sequence encodes CASSRNEGIEAFF. V is TRBV11-2 and J is TRBJ1-1; D ambiguous. This CDR3 is 13 amino acids long. The germline V gene encodes CDR1 SGHAT and CDR2 FQNNGV. V was cut by 5 bases and J by 8 bases, with 15 bases left in between.

This clonotype was counted between two and nine times. The rearrangement links TRBV20-1 to TRBJ2-4; 10 nucleotides line up with TRBD1. The germline CDR1 and CDR2 sequences are DFQATT and SNEGSKA (reference sequence). The J segment lost 6 bases and the V segment lost 1 base, leaving 3 bases of the junction unmatched. The CDR3 spans 14 residues. The CDR3 nucleotides are TGCAGTGCTAGAGGTGGACAGGGGGTAAACATTCAGTACTTC. As protein: CSARGGQGVNIQYF.

This clonotype was counted between two and nine times. CDR3 residues: CASSLALGSSEAFF. The CDR3 DNA reads as TGCGCCAGCAGCTTGGCTCTAGGGTCAAGTGAAGCTTTCTTT. The J gene is TRBJ1-1, the V gene TRBV5-1; D is uncertain. CDR1 SGHRS and CDR2 YFSETQ come from the germline V gene. The CDR3 consists of 14 residues. Trimming took 0 bases from V and 7 from J, leaving 13 bases between them.

This clonotype has just a few counts. The V and J genes are TRBV7-6 and TRBJ2-1; 8 nucleotides match TRBD1. The CDR3 is 15 amino acids. Germline-derived CDR1 and CDR2 are SGHVS and FNYEAQ. V dropped 5 bases and J dropped 4; count of bases not matched to a gene: 7. The CDR3 DNA follows: TGTGCCAGCAGCCAAGACCGGGACAGGTACAATGAGCAGTTCTTC. Translation gives CASSQDRDRYNEQFF.

This clonotype was seen a handful of times. This sequence joins TRBV24-1 and TRBJ2-1; possibly TRBD1 or TRBD2 for D (6 bases each). Germline V gene lookup returns CDR1 KGHDR and CDR2 SFDVKD. V lost 4 bases, J lost 0 bases, and 12 bases lay in between. This CDR3 has 16 residues. The CDR3 region is CATSDQGRSSYNEQFF. CDR3 DNA sequence: TGTGCCACCAGTGACCAGGGGAGGAGCTCCTACAATGAGCAGTTCTTC.

The chain joins TRBV3-1 to TRBJ2-1; no definite D call. The length of the CDR3 is 11 residues. The germline gives CDR1 LGHDT, CDR2 YNNKEL (reference sequence). V dropped 3 bases and J dropped 6 bases, with 3 bases sitting between them. CDR3 nucleotide sequence: TGTGCCAGCAGCCAGTTCAATGAGCAGTTCTTC. It translates to CASSQFNEQFF.

This clonotype was seen a few times. V gene TRBV5-6 combines with J gene TRBJ2-1; the D gene could be TRBD1 or TRBD2 (5 bases each). V shed 4 bases and J shed 8 bases, with 13 bases lying between them. This CDR3 region has 13 residues. CDR1 and CDR2 from the germline V gene are SGHDT and YYEEEE. CDR3 sequence: CASSPGTIDEQFF. Written as DNA, the CDR3 is TGTGCCAGCAGCCCAGGGACGATCGATGAGCAGTTCTTC.

This clonotype appeared a few times. This chain connects TRBV29-1 to TRBJ2-7; D perhaps matches TRBD2 (7 bases). Germline V gene lookup returns CDR1 SQVTM and CDR2 ANQGSEA. Trimming took off 4 bases at V and 2 bases at J, with 15 bases between the two ends. This CDR3 has 14 residues. The CDR3 DNA follows: TGCAGCGTTGGGAACAGCGGGACAACCTACGAGCAGTACTTC. The encoded protein is CSVGNSGTTYEQYF.

This chain links TRBV12-3 or TRBV12-4 with TRBJ2-2; weak D call: TRBD2 (5 bases). This CDR3 has 16 amino acids. V was clipped by 5 bases and J by 2 bases, with 15 bases between them. The CDR3 loop is CASSHYPGINTGELFF. Here the CDR3 DNA reads TGTGCCAGCAGTCATTATCCCGGGATCAACACCGGGGAGCTGTTTTTT.

This clonotype was seen more than once but under ten times. The chain combines TRBV5-1 with TRBJ2-2; no clear D gene. This CDR3 has 12 amino acids. The V end was cut by 1 base, the J end by 7 bases, with 5 bases between. Looked up from germline, CDR1 is SGHRS and CDR2 is YFSETQ. CDR3 protein: CASSLSIGELFF. CDR3 nucleotides: TGCGCCAGCAGCTTGAGTATCGGGGAGCTGTTTTTT.

Only a few counts were recorded for this clonotype. The V and J genes are TRBV7-9 and TRBJ2-2; no clear D. The CDR3 loop spans 13 amino acids. Trimming stripped 5 bases from V and 8 bases from J, with 12 bases between. Per the germline V gene, CDR1 is SEHNR and CDR2 is FQNEAQ (reference sequence). The CDR3 spells CASSLIKLGELFF. Here the CDR3 DNA reads TGTGCCAGCAGCCTAATAAAATTGGGGGAGCTGTTTTTT.

DNA for the CDR3: TGCGCCAGCAGCCAAGATTTGGGGGGCCATGAGCAGTTCTTC. Its translation: CASSQDLGGHEQFF. This sequence joins TRBV4-1 and TRBJ2-1; D may be TRBD1 or TRBD2 (6 bases each). The CDR3 runs to 14 residues. The V gene's germline CDR1 is MGHRA and CDR2 YSYEKL. Trimming pared 0 bases from V and 8 bases from J, leaving 11 bases between.

This clonotype was detected only a few times. The gene calls are TRBV20-1 and TRBJ1-1, with 12 bases aligning to TRBD1. The length of the CDR3 is 16 residues. Germline CDR1 DFQATT, CDR2 SNEGSKA (reference sequence). J lost 0 bases, V lost 3 bases, and 5 bases had no gene match. CDR3 loop: CSARGTGGLMNTEAFF. The DNA for the CDR3 is TGCAGTGCTAGGGGGACAGGGGGCCTGATGAACACTGAAGCTTTCTTT.

The genes are TRBV5-6 and TRBJ2-1; 10 nucleotides line up with TRBD2. Germline values: CDR1 SGHDT, CDR2 YYEEEE. Trimming at V came to 5 bases and at J to 5 bases, leaving 10 bases not matched to a gene. CDR3 length: 16 amino acids. CDR3 in amino acids: CASRLGLAGGHNEQFF. For the CDR3, the DNA is TGTGCCAGCAGGCTTGGGTTAGCGGGAGGCCACAATGAGCAGTTCTTC.